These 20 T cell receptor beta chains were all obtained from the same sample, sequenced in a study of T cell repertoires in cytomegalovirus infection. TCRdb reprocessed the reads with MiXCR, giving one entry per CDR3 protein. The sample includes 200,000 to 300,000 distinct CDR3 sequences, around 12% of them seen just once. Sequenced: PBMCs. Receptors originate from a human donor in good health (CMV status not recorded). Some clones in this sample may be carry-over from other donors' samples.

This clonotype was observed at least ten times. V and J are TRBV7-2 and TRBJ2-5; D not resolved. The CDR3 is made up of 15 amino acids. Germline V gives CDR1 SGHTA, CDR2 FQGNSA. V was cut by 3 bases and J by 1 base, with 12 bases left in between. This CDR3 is CASSLGQPPQETQYF. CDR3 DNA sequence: TGTGCCAGCAGCTTGGGCCAACCCCCCCAAGAGACCCAGTACTTC.

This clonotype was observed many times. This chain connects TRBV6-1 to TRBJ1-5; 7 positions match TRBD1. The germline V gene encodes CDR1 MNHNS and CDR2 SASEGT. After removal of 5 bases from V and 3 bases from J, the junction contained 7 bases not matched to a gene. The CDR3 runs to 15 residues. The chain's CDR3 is CASSPDRDHNQPQHF. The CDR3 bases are TGTGCCAGCAGTCCTGACAGGGACCACAATCAGCCCCAGCATTTT.

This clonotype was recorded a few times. CDR3 protein: CASSSSRAYEQYF. The CDR3 DNA reads as TGTGCCAGCAGCTCCTCTAGAGCCTACGAGCAGTACTTC. The chain links TRBV6-1 to TRBJ2-7; unclear D gene. The CDR3 runs 13 residues. The ends were cut back, 6 bases at V and 2 bases at J, with 11 bases in the middle. From germline, CDR1 is MNHNS and CDR2 SASEGT.

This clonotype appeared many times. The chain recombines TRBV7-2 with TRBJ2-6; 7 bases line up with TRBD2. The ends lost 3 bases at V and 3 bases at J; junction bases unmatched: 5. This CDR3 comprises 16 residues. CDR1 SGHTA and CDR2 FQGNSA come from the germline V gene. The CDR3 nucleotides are TGTGCCAGCAGCTTGCCAGCGGGAAGTGGGGCCAACGTCCTGACTTTC. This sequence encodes CASSLPAGSGANVLTF. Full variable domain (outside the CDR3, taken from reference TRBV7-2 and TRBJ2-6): GAGVSQSPSNKVTEKGKDVELRCDPISGHTALYWYRQSLGQGLEFLIYFQGNSAPDKSGLPSDRFSAERTGGSVSTLTIQRTQQEDSAVYLCASSLPAGSGANVLTFGAGSRLTVL.

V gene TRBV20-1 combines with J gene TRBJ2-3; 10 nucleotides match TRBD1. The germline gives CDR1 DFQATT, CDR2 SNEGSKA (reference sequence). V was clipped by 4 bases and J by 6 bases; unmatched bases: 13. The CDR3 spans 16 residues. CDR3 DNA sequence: TGCAGTGCTATCGCCGGGACAGGGGCTAGCGGGGATACGCAGTATTTT. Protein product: CSAIAGTGASGDTQYF.

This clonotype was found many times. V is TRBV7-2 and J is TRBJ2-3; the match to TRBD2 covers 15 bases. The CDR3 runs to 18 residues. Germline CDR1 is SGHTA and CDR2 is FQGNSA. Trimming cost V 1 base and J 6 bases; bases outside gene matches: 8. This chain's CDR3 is CASSLDPGLAGGPDTQYF. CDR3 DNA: TGTGCCAGCAGCTTAGACCCTGGACTAGCGGGGGGGCCTGATACGCAGTATTTT.

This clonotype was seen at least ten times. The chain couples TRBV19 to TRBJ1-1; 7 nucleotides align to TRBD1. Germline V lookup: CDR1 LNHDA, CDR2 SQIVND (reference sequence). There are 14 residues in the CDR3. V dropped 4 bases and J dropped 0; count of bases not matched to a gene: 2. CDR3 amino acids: CASSRGQMNTEAFF. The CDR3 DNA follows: TGTGCCAGTAGTAGGGGACAGATGAACACTGAAGCTTTCTTT.

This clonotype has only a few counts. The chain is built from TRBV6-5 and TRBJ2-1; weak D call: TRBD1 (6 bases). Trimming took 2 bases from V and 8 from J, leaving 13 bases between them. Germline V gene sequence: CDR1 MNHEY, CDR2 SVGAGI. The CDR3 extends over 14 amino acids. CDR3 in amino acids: CASSYTTQGYEQFF. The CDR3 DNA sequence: TGTGCCAGCAGTTACACCACACAGGGCTATGAGCAGTTCTTC.

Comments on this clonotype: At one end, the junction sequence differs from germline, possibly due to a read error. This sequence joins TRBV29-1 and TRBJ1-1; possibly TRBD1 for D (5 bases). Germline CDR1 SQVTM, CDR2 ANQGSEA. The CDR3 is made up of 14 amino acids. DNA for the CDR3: TGCCGCGTTGAAGAAGCGGGACCGAACACTGAAGCTTTCTTT. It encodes CRVEEAGPNTEAFF.

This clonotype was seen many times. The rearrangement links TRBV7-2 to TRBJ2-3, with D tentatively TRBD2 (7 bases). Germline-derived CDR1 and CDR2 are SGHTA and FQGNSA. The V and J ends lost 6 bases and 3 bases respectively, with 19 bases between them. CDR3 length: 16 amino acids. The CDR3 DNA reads TGTGCCAGCAGTCAAAAAGGGGGGGGGGTGACAGATACGCAGTATTTT. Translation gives CASSQKGGGVTDTQYF. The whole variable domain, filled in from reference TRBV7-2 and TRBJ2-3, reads GAGVSQSPSNKVTEKGKDVELRCDPISGHTALYWYRQSLGQGLEFLIYFQGNSAPDKSGLPSDRFSAERTGGSVSTLTIQRTQQEDSAVYLCASSQKGGGVTDTQYFGPGTRLTVL.

This CDR3 reads CASSYRGQGHNSPLHF. CDR3 nucleotides: TGTGCCAGCAGTTACAGAGGACAGGGACATAATTCACCCCTCCACTTT. The rearrangement links TRBV6-2 or TRBV6-3 to TRBJ1-6; 8 bases align to TRBD1. CDR1 MNHEY and CDR2 SVGEGT come from the germline V gene. Trimming took 2 bases from V and 5 from J; bases not matched to a gene: 5. The CDR3 consists of 16 residues.

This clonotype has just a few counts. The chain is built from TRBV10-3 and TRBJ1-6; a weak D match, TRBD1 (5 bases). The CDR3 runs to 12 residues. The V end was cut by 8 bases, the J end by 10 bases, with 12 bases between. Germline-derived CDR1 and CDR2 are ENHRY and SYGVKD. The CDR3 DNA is TGTGCCATCTTTACAGGAGGATCACCCCTCCACTTT. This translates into CAIFTGGSPLHF.

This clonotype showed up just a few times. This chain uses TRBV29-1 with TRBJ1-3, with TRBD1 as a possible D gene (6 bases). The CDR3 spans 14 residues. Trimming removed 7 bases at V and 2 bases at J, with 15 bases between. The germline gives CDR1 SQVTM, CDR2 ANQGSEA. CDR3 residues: CSGSDRSPGNTIYF. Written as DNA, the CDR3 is TGCAGCGGATCCGACAGGTCCCCTGGAAACACCATATATTTT.

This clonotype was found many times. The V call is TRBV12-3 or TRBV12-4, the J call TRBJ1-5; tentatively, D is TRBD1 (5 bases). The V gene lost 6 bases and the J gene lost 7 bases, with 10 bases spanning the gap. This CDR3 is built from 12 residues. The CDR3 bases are TGTGCCAGCAGGACGGGACTCCAGCCCCAGCATTTT. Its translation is CASRTGLQPQHF.

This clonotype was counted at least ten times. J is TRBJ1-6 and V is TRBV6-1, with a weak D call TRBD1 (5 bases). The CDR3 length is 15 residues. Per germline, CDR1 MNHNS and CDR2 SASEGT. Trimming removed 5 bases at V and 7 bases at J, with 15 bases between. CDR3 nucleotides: TGTGCCAGCAGTATGAGCGGGACGAACAATTCACCCCTCCACTTT. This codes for CASSMSGTNNSPLHF.

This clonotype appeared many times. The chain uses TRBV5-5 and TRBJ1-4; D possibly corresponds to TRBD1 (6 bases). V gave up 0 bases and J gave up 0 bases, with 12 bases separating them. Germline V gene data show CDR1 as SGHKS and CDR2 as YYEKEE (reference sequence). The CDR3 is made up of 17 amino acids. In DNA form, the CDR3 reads TGTGCCAGCAGCTTGGGGGGGACACCAGCAACTAATGAAAAACTGTTTTTT. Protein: CASSLGGTPATNEKLFF.

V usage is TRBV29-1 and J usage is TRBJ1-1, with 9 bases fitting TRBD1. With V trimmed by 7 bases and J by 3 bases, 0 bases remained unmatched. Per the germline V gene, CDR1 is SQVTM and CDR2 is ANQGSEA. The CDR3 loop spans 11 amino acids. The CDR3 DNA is TGCAGCGGGACAGGGGACACTGAAGCTTTCTTT. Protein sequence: CSGTGDTEAFF.

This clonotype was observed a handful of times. The CDR3 nucleotides are TGTGCCAGCAGCAACGAGGTAGGGGAAGCTTTCTTT. It yields the protein CASSNEVGEAFF. This sequence joins TRBV6-5 and TRBJ1-1; D call uncertain. The CDR3 length is 12 residues. Between the trimmed V and J ends, which lost 6 bases and 8 bases, there was a span of 13 bases. CDR1 and CDR2 (germline): MNHEY, SVGAGI.

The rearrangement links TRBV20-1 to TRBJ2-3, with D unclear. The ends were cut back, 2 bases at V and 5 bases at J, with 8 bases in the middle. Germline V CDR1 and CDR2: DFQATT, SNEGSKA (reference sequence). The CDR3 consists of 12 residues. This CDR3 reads CSARSVGDTQYF. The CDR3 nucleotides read TGCAGTGCTAGATCCGTCGGAGATACGCAGTATTTT.

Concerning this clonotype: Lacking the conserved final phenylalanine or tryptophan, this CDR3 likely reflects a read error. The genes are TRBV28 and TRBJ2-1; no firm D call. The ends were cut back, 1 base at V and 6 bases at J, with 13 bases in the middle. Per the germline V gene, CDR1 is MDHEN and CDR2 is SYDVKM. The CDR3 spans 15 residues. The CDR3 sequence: CASSLSRKVVNEQFL. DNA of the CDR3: TGTGCCAGCAGTTTATCTCGCAAAGTTGTCAATGAGCAGTTCTTA.